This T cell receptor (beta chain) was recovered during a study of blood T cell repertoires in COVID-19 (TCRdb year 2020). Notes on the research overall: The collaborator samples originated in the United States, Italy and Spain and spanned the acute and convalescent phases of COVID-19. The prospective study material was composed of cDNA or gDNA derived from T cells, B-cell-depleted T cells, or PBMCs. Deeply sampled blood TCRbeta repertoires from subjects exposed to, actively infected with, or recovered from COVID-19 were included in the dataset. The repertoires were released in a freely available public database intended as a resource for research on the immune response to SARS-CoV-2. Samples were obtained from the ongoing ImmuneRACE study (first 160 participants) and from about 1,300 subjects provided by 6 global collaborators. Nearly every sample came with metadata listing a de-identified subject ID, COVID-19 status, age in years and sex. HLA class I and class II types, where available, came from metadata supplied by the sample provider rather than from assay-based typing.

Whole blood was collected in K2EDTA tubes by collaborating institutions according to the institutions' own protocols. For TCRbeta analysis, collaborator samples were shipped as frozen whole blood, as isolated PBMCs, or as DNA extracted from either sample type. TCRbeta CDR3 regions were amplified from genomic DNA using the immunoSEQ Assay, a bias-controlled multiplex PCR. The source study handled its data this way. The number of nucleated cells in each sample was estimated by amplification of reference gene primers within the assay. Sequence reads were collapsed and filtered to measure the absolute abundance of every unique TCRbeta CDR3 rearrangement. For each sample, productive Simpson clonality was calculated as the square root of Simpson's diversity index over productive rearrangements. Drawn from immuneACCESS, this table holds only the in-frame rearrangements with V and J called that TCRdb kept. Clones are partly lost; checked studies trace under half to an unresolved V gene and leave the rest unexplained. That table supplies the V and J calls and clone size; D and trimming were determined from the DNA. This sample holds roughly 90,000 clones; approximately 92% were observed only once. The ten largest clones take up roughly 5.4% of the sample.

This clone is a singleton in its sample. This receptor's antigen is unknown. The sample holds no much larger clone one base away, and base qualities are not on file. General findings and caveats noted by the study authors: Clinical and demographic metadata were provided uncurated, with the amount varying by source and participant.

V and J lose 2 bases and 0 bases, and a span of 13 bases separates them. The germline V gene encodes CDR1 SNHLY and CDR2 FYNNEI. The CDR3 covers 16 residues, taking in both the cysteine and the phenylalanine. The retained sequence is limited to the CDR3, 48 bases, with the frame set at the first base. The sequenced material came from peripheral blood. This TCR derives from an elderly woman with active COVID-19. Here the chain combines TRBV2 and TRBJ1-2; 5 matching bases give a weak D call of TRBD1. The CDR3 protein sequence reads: CASSESRVSSNYGYTF. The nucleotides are TGTGCCAGCAGTGAAAGCAGGGTGTCCTCTAACTATGGCTACACCTTC.